The present T cell receptor (beta chain) was sequenced within a study of regulatory T cells in long-lasting Graves disease. For the study at large: To qualify as persistent, Graves' disease required over 5 years of antithyroid drugs with positive TSH receptor antibodies. Study-level results: The number of shared public clonotypes was higher in persistent patients (2,741) than new patients (under 1,000).

Noted time point: persistent/refractory GD, antithyroid drugs over 5 years with positive TRAb. The TCR library was prepared using RNA isolated from PBMCs. The germline CDR1 and CDR2 sequences are SQVTM and ANQGSEA. The CDR3 is 12 amino acids. The V and J ends lost 2 bases and 11 bases respectively, with 15 bases between them. Comment on this clonotype: What it binds is not known.

Researchers made TCR beta libraries by using iRepertoire HTBI primers and running Arm-PCR on CDR3 regions. MiXCR, run by TCRdb on the multiplex PCR reads, gives a single entry per CDR3 protein. The sample consists of a few hundred thousand distinct CDR3 sequences, 23% of them appearing once. The J gene is TRBJ1-1, the V gene TRBV29-1; D may be TRBD1 (5 bases). This clonotype was obtained from a female donor with Graves disease. This sample comprised peripheral blood mononuclear cells (PBMCs), obtained when the disease was refractory, from a patient treated with antithyroid drugs. The CDR3 spells CSVEMPGGLAFF. In DNA, the CDR3 is TGCAGCGTTGAAATGCCCGGGGGGTTGGCTTTCTTT.